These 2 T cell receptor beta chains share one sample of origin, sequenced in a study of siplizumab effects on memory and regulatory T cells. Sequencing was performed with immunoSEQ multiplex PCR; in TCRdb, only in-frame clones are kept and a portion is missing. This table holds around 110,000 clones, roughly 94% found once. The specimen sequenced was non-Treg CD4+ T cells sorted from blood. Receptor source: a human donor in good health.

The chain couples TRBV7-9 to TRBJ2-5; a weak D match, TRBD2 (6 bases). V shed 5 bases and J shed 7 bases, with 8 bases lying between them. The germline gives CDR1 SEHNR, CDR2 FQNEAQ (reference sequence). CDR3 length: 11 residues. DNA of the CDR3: TGTGCCAGCAGCCCGCGGGGGACCCAGTACTTC. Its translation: CASSPRGTQYF.

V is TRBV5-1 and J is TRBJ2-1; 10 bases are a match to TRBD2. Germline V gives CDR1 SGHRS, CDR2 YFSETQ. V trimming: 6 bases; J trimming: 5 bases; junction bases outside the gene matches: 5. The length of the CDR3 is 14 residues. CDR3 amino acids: CASTLAGGNNEQFF. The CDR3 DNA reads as TGCGCCAGCACGTTAGCGGGGGGCAACAATGAGCAGTTCTTC.